The 20 T cell receptor beta chains below all came from one sample that was sequenced in a study of response to subunit inactivated influenza vaccine. TCRdb re-derived calls from the RT-PCR reads in MiXCR, one entry per CDR3 protein. In the table there are 500,000 to 600,000 distinct CDR3 sequences, less than 15% of which are singletons. The sequencing used PBMCs from blood, collected 12 days after vaccination. These receptors came from a man in his forties or fifties who received an inactivated influenza vaccine.

This clonotype was observed a few times. The chain combines TRBV4-1 with TRBJ2-7; 10 nucleotides match TRBD1. The V segment lost 1 base and the J segment 4 bases; nucleotides outside the gene matches: 10. Per germline, CDR1 MGHRA and CDR2 YSYEKL. The CDR3 is made up of 17 amino acids. CDR3 in DNA: TGCGCCAGCAGCCAAGGGTTATCTTGGGACAGGGGTTACGAGCAGTACTTC. This encodes CASSQGLSWDRGYEQYF.

This clonotype was counted between two and nine times. V gene TRBV2 combines with J gene TRBJ2-1; D gene ambiguous. The CDR3 is 13 amino acids. CDR1 is SNHLY and CDR2 is FYNNEI in the germline V gene. Trimming pared 5 bases from V and 5 bases from J, leaving 10 bases between. CDR3 amino acids: CASSFRRDNEQFF. In DNA, the CDR3 is TGTGCCAGCAGTTTCCGCAGAGACAATGAGCAGTTCTTC.

The gene calls are TRBV4-3 and TRBJ1-2, with D possibly being TRBD1 (6 bases). Germline V gene sequence: CDR1 LGHNA, CDR2 YSLEER. The CDR3 consists of 16 residues. Trimming stripped 4 bases from V and 4 bases from J, with 19 bases between. The CDR3 coding sequence is TGCGCCAGCAGCCCCGTAGGGGGGGCGAGAGGCTATGGCTACACCTTC. Translating gives CASSPVGGARGYGYTF.

This clonotype was seen a few times. The chain has TRBV30 and TRBJ2-1; 10 bases line up with TRBD1. This CDR3 is 15 amino acids long. CDR1 and CDR2 from the germline V gene are GTSNPN and SVGIG (reference sequence). J gave up 4 bases and V 3 bases, and 6 bases lay outside the gene matches. DNA of the CDR3: TGTGCCTGGAGCCGGGACAGGGGACTGTACAATGAGCAGTTCTTC. It is translated as CAWSRDRGLYNEQFF.

The chain couples TRBV20-1 to TRBJ2-7, with 7 bases that match TRBD2. The CDR3 runs to 14 residues. From germline, CDR1 is DFQATT and CDR2 SNEGSKA (reference sequence). J lost 1 base, V lost 3 bases, and 6 bases had no gene match. The CDR3 DNA is TGCAGTGCTAGCCGGCTAGCGGATTCCTACGAGCAGTACTTC. It specifies CSASRLADSYEQYF.

The chain is built from TRBV28 and TRBJ1-2, with 7 bases lining up with TRBD1. Germline lookup yields CDR1 MDHEN and CDR2 SYDVKM. The CDR3 runs to 17 residues. V lost 5 bases, J lost 8 bases, and 20 bases stayed unmatched. In DNA, the CDR3 is TGTGCCAGCAGTGAGGCCGCCCCCTACAGGGGCGGGGGGGGCTACACCTTC. Its protein product is CASSEAAPYRGGGGYTF.

The sample holds a few counts of this clonotype. The chain has TRBV7-2 and TRBJ2-3; D is uncertain. V shed 3 bases and J shed 2 bases, with 6 bases lying between them. The CDR3 runs 13 residues. Germline V gives CDR1 SGHTA, CDR2 FQGNSA. CDR3 bases: TGTGCCAGCAGCTTCCCCTACACAGATACGCAGTATTTT. Amino acid sequence: CASSFPYTDTQYF.

This clonotype was found many times. This sequence joins TRBV4-1 and TRBJ1-4, with D possibly TRBD1 on 5 matching bases. Germline CDR1 is MGHRA and CDR2 is YSYEKL. The germline V and J ends were trimmed by 1 base and 15 bases, with 15 bases remaining between them. This CDR3 has 13 amino acids. The CDR3 DNA is TGCGCCAGCAGCCAAGTCGGTAGGGACGAGGTGTTTTTT. Its translation is CASSQVGRDEVFF.

This clonotype was counted many times. The gene calls are TRBV29-1 and TRBJ1-1; D unresolved. Trimming took off 5 bases at V and 1 base at J, with 5 bases between the two ends. Germline-derived CDR1 and CDR2 are SQVTM and ANQGSEA. This CDR3 is built from 11 residues. CDR3 region: CSVIGNTEAFF. The CDR3 DNA reads TGCAGCGTTATCGGGAACACTGAAGCTTTCTTT.

This clonotype occurred a few times. The rearrangement uses TRBV7-2 and TRBJ2-1; maybe TRBD1 (5 bases). Germline V CDR1 and CDR2: SGHTA, FQGNSA. The CDR3 runs to 14 residues. V lost 2 bases, J lost 8 bases, and 13 bases lay in between. The CDR3 sequence is CASSLIQADHEQFF. CDR3 bases: TGTGCCAGCAGCTTAATACAGGCGGATCATGAGCAGTTCTTC.

In its sample, this clonotype was seen a few times. The genes are TRBV5-1 and TRBJ2-1; possible D gene TRBD2, 7 bases. Deletions cut 5 bases from V and 0 bases from J, with 18 bases between. CDR1 and CDR2 from the germline V gene are SGHRS and YFSETQ. This CDR3 has 17 residues. CDR3 sequence: CASSPEGGHVSYNEQFF. CDR3 nucleotide sequence: TGCGCCAGCAGTCCTGAGGGGGGGCATGTCTCCTACAATGAGCAGTTCTTC.

The chain combines TRBV2 with TRBJ1-3, with TRBD1 as a possible D gene (6 bases). From germline, CDR1 is SNHLY and CDR2 FYNNEI. The length of the CDR3 is 14 residues. Trimming pared 6 bases from V and 0 bases from J, leaving 9 bases between. The CDR3 DNA sequence: TGTGCCAGCAGCGCAGGGGTCTCTGGAAACACCATATATTTT. It codes for CASSAGVSGNTIYF.

A few counts support this clonotype. J is TRBJ2-2 and V is TRBV29-1; TRBD1 matches at 8 bases. This CDR3 contains 12 residues. Germline CDR1 is SQVTM and CDR2 is ANQGSEA. The CDR3 spells CTCDRGTGELFF. In DNA, the CDR3 is TGCACCTGTGACAGGGGTACCGGGGAGCTGTTTTTT.

The chain carries TRBV25-1 and TRBJ2-3; D may match TRBD1 or TRBD2 (5 bases each). Germline lookup yields CDR1 MGHDK and CDR2 SYGVNS. Trimming pared 3 bases from V and 4 bases from J, leaving 11 bases between. The length of the CDR3 is 14 residues. The CDR3 nucleotides read TGTGCCAGCAGTGATGCGAGGGGTGCAGATACGCAGTATTTT. Translation gives CASSDARGADTQYF.

The DNA of the CDR3 is TGTGCCAGCAGAACAGGGGGCGACGAGAAAGCTTTCTTT. It specifies CASRTGGDEKAFF. The chain links TRBV7-2 to TRBJ1-1, with 9 bases matching TRBD1. In germline, CDR1 is SGHTA, CDR2 FQGNSA. Trimming at V came to 6 bases and at J to 9 bases, leaving 8 bases not matched to a gene. CDR3 length equals 13 residues.

The chain combines TRBV20-1 with TRBJ2-5, with a tentative D call TRBD2 (5 bases). There are 12 residues in the CDR3. V was clipped by 1 base and J by 5 bases, with 8 bases between them. Germline V CDR1 and CDR2: DFQATT, SNEGSKA (reference sequence). This chain's CDR3 is CSARGSGETQYF. As DNA, the CDR3 is TGCAGTGCTAGAGGCAGCGGTGAGACCCAGTACTTC.

A few counts support this clonotype. J is TRBJ2-1 and V is TRBV7-9, with 7 bases aligning to TRBD1. V lost 4 bases and J lost 8; bases outside the gene matches: 11. This CDR3 has 15 amino acids. Per germline, CDR1 SEHNR and CDR2 FQNEAQ (reference sequence). The CDR3 sequence is CASSSPGGQGHEQFF. CDR3 bases: TGTGCCAGCAGCTCCCCAGGGGGTCAAGGCCATGAGCAGTTCTTC.

The chain combines TRBV5-1 with TRBJ2-1; no reliable D call. Germline values: CDR1 SGHRS, CDR2 YFSETQ. The CDR3 runs to 16 residues. The V and J ends lost 0 bases and 4 bases respectively, with 14 bases between them. CDR3 bases: TGCGCCAGCAGCTTGGCGGGTGGCCAGATTTACAATGAGCAGTTCTTC. Translated: CASSLAGGQIYNEQFF.

This rearrangement joins TRBV23-1 to TRBJ2-7; possible D gene TRBD1, 7 bases. TRBV23-1 is labeled an ORF, and its function is uncertain. Trimming removed 2 bases at V and 3 bases at J, with 17 bases between. The CDR3 runs 16 residues. CDR3 sequence (DNA): TGCGCCAGCAGTCAACTTGGAGGGACAGCTAACTACGAGCAGTACTTC. Its protein product is CASSQLGGTANYEQYF.

This sequence joins TRBV7-2 and TRBJ2-1, with D unresolved. CDR1 SGHTA and CDR2 FQGNSA come from the germline V gene. V lost 1 base and J 4 bases, leaving 8 bases between the germline ends. The CDR3 has 14 residues. CDR3 nucleotide sequence: TGTGCCAGCAGCTTAGTTTGGGGATACAATGAGCAGTTCTTC. Amino acids: CASSLVWGYNEQFF.